This T cell receptor beta chain was identified during a study of T cells after yellow fever vaccination. A universal primer site and UMIs were added as TCR cDNA was made by 5'RACE template switching. TCRdb reanalysed the 5' RACE reads using MiXCR and keeps one entry per CDR3 protein. The sample carries 450,000 to 650,000 distinct CDR3 sequences, roughly 13% recorded once. Notes on the study in general: Contaminating bulk clonotypes could be abundant in FACS-sorted repertoires.

Germline CDR1 SGDLS, CDR2 YYNGEE. This CDR3 is 15 amino acids long. Trimming at V came to 4 bases and at J to 7 bases, leaving 11 bases not matched to a gene. To note about this clonotype: Its target is not known.

The J gene is TRBJ2-3, the V gene TRBV9; 8 bases are shared with TRBD2. The receptor comes from a young man who received the YFV17D yellow fever vaccine. Specimen: PBMCs, collected on the day of the yellow fever booster vaccination. CDR3 residues: CASSPRGTRYNTQYF. CDR3 nucleotide sequence: TGTGCCAGCAGCCCTCGAGGGACTAGGTATAATACGCAGTATTTT. The whole variable domain, remainder taken from reference TRBV9 and TRBJ2-3, is DSGVTQTPKHLITATGQRVTLRCSPRSGDLSVYWYQQSLDQGLQFLIQYYNGEERAKGNILERFSAQQFPDLHSELNLSSLELGDSALYFCASSPRGTRYNTQYFGPGTRLTVL.